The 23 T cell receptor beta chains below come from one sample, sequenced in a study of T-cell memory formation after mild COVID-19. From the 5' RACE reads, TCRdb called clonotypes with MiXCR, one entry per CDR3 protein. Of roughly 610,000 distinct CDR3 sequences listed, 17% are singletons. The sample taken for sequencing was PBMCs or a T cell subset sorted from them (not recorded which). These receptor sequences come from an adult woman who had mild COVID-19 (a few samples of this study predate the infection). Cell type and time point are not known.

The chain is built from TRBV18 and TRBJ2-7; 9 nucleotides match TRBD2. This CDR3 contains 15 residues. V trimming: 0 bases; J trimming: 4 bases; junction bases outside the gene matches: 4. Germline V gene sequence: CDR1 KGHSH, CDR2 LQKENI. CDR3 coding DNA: TGTGCCAGCTCACCACCTGCGGGGGGGAGGTACGAGCAGTACTTC. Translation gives CASSPPAGGRYEQYF.

The CDR3 here is CSARDLGNTEAFF. The CDR3 coding sequence is TGCAGTGCTAGAGATCTGGGGAACACTGAAGCTTTCTTT. This chain joins TRBV20-1 and TRBJ1-1; no reliable D call. V lost 0 bases to trimming and J lost 1 base, with 6 bases between them. CDR1 DFQATT and CDR2 SNEGSKA come from the germline V gene (reference sequence). The CDR3 is 13 amino acids.

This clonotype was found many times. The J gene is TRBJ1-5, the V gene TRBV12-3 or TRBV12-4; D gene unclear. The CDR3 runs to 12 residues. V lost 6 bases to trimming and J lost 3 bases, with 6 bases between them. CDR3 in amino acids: CASRQHNQPQHF. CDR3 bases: TGTGCCAGCAGACAGCACAATCAGCCCCAGCATTTT.

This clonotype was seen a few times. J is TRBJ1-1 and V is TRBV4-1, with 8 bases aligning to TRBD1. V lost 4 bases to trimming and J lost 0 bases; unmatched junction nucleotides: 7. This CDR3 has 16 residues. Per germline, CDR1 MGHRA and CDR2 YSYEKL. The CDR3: CASSPSGTGVNTEAFF. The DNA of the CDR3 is TGCGCCAGCAGCCCATCCGGGACAGGAGTGAACACTGAAGCTTTCTTT.

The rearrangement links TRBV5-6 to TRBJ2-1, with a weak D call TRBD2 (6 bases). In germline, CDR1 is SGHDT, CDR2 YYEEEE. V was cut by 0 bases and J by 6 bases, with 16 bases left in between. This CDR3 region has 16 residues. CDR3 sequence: CASSLVISGRGNEQFF. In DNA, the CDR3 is TGTGCCAGCAGCTTGGTGATCAGCGGGCGCGGCAATGAGCAGTTCTTC.

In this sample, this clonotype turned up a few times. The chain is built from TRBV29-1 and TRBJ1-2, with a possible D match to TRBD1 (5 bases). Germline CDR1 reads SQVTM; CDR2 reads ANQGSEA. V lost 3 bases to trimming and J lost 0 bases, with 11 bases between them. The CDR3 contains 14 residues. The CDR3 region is CSVELRRANYGYTF. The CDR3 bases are TGCAGCGTTGAGCTACGCAGGGCTAACTATGGCTACACCTTC.

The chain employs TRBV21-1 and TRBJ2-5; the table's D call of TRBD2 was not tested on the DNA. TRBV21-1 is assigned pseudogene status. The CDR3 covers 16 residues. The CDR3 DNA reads TGTGCCAGCAGCAAAGCTAAAAGGCAGGGCGGGCAGACCCAGTACTTC. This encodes CASSKAKRQGGQTQYF.

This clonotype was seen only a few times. In nucleotides, the CDR3 is TGTGCCAGTAGTGGCTCAAGACAGGGAGCTAACTATGGCTACACCTTC. Protein: CASSGSRQGANYGYTF. This chain connects TRBV19 to TRBJ1-2, with 7 bases that match TRBD1. Germline V gene data show CDR1 as LNHDA and CDR2 as SQIVND (reference sequence). V was clipped by 5 bases and J by 0 bases; unmatched bases: 9. CDR3 length equals 16 residues.

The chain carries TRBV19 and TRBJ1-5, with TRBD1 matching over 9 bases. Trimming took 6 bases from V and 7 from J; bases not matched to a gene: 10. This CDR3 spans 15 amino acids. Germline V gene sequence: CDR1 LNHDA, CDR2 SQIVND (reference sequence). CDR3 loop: CASSRGQGKGQPQHF. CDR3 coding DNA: TGTGCCAGTAGCCGGGGACAGGGAAAGGGACAGCCCCAGCATTTT.

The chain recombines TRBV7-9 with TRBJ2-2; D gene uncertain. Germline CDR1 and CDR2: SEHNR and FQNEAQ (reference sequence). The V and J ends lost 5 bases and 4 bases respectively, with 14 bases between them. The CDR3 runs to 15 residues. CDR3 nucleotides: TGTGCCAGCAGCCCGACTGGCGATGGCACCGGGGAGCTGTTTTTT. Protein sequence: CASSPTGDGTGELFF.

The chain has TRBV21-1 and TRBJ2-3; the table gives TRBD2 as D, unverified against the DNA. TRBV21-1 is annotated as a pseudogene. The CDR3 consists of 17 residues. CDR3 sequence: CASSKGDGRFVTDTQYF. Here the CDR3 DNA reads TGTGCCAGCAGCAAAGGAGACGGGAGATTCGTCACAGATACGCAGTATTTT.

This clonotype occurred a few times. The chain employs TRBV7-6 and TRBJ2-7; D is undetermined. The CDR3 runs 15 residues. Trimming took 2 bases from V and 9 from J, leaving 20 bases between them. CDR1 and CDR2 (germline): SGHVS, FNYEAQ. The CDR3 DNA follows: TGTGCCAGCAGCTTAAGCGAGTACCATTTGGCTGGGCAGTACTTC. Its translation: CASSLSEYHLAGQYF.

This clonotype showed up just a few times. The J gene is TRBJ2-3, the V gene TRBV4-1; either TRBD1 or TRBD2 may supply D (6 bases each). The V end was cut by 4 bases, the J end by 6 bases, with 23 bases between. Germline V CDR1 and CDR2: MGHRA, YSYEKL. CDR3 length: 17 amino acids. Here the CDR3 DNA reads TGCGCCAGCAGCCGAATAACTGGGGGGCGGGGTGCGGATACGCAGTATTTT. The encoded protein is CASSRITGGRGADTQYF.

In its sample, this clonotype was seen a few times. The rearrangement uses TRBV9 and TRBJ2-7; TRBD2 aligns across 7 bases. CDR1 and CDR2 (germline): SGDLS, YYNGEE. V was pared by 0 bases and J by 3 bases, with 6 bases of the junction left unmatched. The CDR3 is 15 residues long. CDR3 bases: TGTGCCAGCAGCGTAGCTGCGGGGGATCACTACGAGCAGTACTTC. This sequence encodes CASSVAAGDHYEQYF.

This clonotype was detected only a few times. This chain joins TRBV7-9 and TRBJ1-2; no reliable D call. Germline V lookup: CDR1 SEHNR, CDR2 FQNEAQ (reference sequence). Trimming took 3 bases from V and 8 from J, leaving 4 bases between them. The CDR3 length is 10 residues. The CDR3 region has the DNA TGTGCCAGCAGCTTTAGAGGCTACACCTTC. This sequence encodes CASSFRGYTF. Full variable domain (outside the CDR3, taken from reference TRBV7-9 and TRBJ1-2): DTGVSQNPRHKITKRGQNVTFRCDPISEHNRLYWYRQTLGQGPEFLTYFQNEAQLEKSRLLSDRFSAERPKGSFSTLEIQRTEQGDSAMYLCASSFRGYTFGSGTRLTVV.

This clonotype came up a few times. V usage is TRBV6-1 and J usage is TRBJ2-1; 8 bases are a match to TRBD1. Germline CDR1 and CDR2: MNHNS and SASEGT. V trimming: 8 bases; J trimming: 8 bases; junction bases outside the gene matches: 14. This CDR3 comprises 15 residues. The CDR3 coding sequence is TGTGCCAGCGCCGGGACAGGCGGTGGGTACGATGAGCAGTTCTTC. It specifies CASAGTGGGYDEQFF.

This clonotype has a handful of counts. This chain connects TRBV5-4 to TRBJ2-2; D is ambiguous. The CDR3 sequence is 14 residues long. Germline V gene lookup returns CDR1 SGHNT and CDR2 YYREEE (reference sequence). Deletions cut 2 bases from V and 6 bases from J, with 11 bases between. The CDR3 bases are TGTGCCAGCAGCTTTCGGTCAGAGGCCGGGGAGCTGTTTTTT. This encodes CASSFRSEAGELFF. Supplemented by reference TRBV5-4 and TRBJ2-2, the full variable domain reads ETGVTQSPTHLIKTRGQQVTLRCSSQSGHNTVSWYQQALGQGPQFIFQYYREEENGRGNFPPRFSGLQFPNYSSELNVNALELDDSALYLCASSFRSEAGELFFGEGSRLTVL.

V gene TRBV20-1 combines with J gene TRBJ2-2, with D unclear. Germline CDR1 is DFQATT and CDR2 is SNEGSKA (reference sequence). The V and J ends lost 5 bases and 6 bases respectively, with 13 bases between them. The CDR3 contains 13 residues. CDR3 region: CSASLVGAGELFF. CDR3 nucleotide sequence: TGCAGTGCTTCGTTAGTTGGCGCCGGGGAGCTGTTTTTT.

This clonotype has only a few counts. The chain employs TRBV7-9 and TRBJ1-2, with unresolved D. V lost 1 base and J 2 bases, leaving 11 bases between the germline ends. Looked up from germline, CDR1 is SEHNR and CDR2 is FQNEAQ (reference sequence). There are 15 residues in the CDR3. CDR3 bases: TGTGCCAGCAGCTTAGTGGTGGGGAAGAACTATGGCTACACCTTC. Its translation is CASSLVVGKNYGYTF. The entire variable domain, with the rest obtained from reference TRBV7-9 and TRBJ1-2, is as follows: DTGVSQNPRHKITKRGQNVTFRCDPISEHNRLYWYRQTLGQGPEFLTYFQNEAQLEKSRLLSDRFSAERPKGSFSTLEIQRTEQGDSAMYLCASSLVVGKNYGYTFGSGTRLTVV.

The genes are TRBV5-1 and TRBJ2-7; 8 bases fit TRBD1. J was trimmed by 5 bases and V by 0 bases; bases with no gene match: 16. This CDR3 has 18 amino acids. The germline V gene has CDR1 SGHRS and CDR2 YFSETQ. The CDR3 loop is CASSLEGTGRWGNHEQYF. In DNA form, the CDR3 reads TGCGCCAGCAGCTTGGAAGGGACAGGACGTTGGGGTAACCACGAGCAGTACTTC.

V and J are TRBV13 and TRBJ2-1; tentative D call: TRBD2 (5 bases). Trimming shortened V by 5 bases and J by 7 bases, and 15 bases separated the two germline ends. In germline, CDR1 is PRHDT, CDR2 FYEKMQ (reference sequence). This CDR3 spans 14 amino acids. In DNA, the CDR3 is TGTGCCAGCAGCACCCCGGAGCCGGGGAATGAGCAGTTCTTC. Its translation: CASSTPEPGNEQFF. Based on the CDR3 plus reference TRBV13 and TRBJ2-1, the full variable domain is AAGVIQSPRHLIKEKRETATLKCYPIPRHDTVYWYQQGPGQDPQFLISFYEKMQSDKGSIPDRFSAQQFSDYHSELNMSSLELGDSALYFCASSTPEPGNEQFFGPGTRLTVL.

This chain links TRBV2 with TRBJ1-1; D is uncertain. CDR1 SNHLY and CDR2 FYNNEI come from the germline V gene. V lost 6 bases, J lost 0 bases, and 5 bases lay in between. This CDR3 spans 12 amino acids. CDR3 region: CASRRVNTEAFF. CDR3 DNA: TGTGCCAGCAGACGGGTGAACACTGAAGCTTTCTTT.

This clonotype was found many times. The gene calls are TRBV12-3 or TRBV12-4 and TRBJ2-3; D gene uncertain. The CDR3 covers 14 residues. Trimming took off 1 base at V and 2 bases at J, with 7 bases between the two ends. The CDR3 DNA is TGTGCCAGCAGTTTAGGTGGGGTCACAGATACGCAGTATTTT. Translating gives CASSLGGVTDTQYF.